This T cell receptor beta chain was identified in a study of blood T cell repertoires in COVID-19. At the level of the study: Sample material is recorded as cDNA or gDNA derived from T cells, B-cell-depleted T cells, or PBMCs.

This table comes from immunoSEQ multiplex PCR, and its TCRdb copy is limited to in-frame clones, with some not included. The sample has approximately 360,000 clones, about 90% seen once; the top ten hold around 1.2%. CDR1 and CDR2 (germline): MNHNS, SASEGT. Trimming left V 3 bases short and J 6 bases short, with 12 bases between. This CDR3 contains 14 residues. This rearrangement joins TRBV6-1 to TRBJ1-5, with D tentatively TRBD1 (5 bases). Sequencing was performed on peripheral blood. This sequence originates from a middle-aged man with acute or convalescent COVID-19. CDR3 sequence: CASSESRVAQPQHF. Here the CDR3 DNA reads TGTGCCAGCAGTGAGTCCAGGGTCGCTCAGCCCCAGCATTTT.